One TCR beta chain is described in this entry. These data are taken from a study of T cells in Graves' hyperthyroidism and ophthalmopathy. TCR beta CDR3 regions were amplified from RNA transcripts. During a first-round RT-PCR of the TCR CDR3, the HTBI primer set was used. Via MiXCR, TCRdb re-called the multiplex PCR reads, giving one row per CDR3 protein. The data contain a few hundred thousand distinct CDR3 sequences, more than 12% of them singletons. The V gene's germline CDR1 is SGHTA and CDR2 FQGNSA. V gave up 1 base and J gave up 7 bases, with 11 bases separating them. This CDR3 region has 14 residues.

The receptor's source is a woman aged 25-40 years with Graves' hyperthyroidism. Material for sequencing was blood. The V gene is TRBV7-2, the J gene TRBJ2-1; no firm D call. The CDR3 DNA is TGTGCCAGCAGCTTAGACCCCCCCAGTAATGAGCAGTTCTTC. Translated: CASSLDPPSNEQFF.